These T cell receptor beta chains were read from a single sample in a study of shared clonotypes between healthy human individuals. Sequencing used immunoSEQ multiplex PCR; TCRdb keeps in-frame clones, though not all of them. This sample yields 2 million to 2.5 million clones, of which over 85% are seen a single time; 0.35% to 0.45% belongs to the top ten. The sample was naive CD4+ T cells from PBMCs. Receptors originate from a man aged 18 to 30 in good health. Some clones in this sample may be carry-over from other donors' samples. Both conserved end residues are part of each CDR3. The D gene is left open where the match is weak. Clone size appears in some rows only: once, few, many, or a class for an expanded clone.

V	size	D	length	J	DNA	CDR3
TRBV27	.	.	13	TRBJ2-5	TGTGCCAGCAGTTTCCCAGGGGCAGAGACCCAGTACTTC	CASSFPGAETQYF
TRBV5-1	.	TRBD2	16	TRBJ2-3	TGCGCCAGCAGCTTGGGACTAGCTGCGGACGCGGATACGCAGTATTTT	CASSLGLAADADTQYF
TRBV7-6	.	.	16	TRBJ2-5	TGTGCCAGCAACAGAAACCGGACGGGGGCCCAAGAGACCCAGTACTTC	CASNRNRTGAQETQYF
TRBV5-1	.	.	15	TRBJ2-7	TGCGCCAGCAGCACGGGTCCTCCCCGCACCTACGAGCAGTACTTC	CASSTGPPRTYEQYF
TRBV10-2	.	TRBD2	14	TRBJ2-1	TGCGCCAGCAGTGGGACTAGCGGGTACAATGAGCAGTTCTTC	CASSGTSGYNEQFF
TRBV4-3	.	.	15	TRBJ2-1	TGCGCCAGCAGCCCCGGCGCGGGCCAAGGCAATGAGCAGTTCTTC	CASSPGAGQGNEQFF
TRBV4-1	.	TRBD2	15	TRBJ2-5	TGCGCCAGCAAGAAGACTAGCGGGGTACAAGAGACCCAGTACTTC	CASKKTSGVQETQYF
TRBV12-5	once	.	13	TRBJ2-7	TGTGCTAGTGGTTTGACCGGCTCCTACGAGCAGTACTTC	CASGLTGSYEQYF
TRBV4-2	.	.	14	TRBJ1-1	TGTGCCAGCAGCCCCCGGGGGGGGAACACTGAAGCTTTCTTT	CASSPRGGNTEAFF
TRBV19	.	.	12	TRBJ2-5	TGTGCCAGTAGTATTTCCCAAGAGACCCAGTACTTC	CASSISQETQYF
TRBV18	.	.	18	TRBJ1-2	TGTGCCAGCTCACCATCCAACCGAGGTGGCATGCCTAACTATGGCTACACCTTC	CASSPSNRGGMPNYGYTF
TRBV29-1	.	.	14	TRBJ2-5	TGCAGCGTTGAAGCCTCGAGGTACCAAGAGACCCAGTACTTC	CSVEASRYQETQYF
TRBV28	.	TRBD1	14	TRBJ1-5	TGTGCCAGCTTATACAGGGGGCTTGATCAGCCCCAGCATTTT	CASLYRGLDQPQHF
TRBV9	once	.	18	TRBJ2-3	TGTGCCAGCAGCGTAGGAGGAGGGGGCAATTTTGGCACAGATACGCAGTATTTT	CASSVGGGGNFGTDTQYF
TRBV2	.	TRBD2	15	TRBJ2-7	TGTGCCAGCAGCGAAAGACTAGCGGGTGGCCACGAGCAGTACTTC	CASSERLAGGHEQYF
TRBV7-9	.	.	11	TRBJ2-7	TGTGCCAGCAGCTTTTATCACGAGCAGTACTTC	CASSFYHEQYF
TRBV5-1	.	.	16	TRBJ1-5	TGCGCCAGCAGCCCGGGAGACGGGGCCCCAAGGCAGCCCCAGCATTTT	CASSPGDGAPRQPQHF
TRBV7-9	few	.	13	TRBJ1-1	TGTGCCAGCAGCTTAGCGACGGGGGTTGAGGCTTTCTTT	CASSLATGVEAFF
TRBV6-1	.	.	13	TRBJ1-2	TGTGCCAGCCGTTCCGGGGCAGGCTATGGCTACACCTTC	CASRSGAGYGYTF
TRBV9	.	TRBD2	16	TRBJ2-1	TGTGCCAGCAGCCCCTCGCCTAGCGGGGCCTACAATGAGCAGTTCTTC	CASSPSPSGAYNEQFF
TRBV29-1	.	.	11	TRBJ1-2	TGCAGCGTCGGGACAATCTATGGCTACACCTTC	CSVGTIYGYTF
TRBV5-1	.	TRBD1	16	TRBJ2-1	TGCGCCAGCAGCCCCAATTTGGACAGGGTTGGAAATGAGCAGTTCTTC	CASSPNLDRVGNEQFF
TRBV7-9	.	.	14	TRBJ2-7	TGTGCCAGCAGCTTGGACTGGCGGGCCTACGAGCAGTACTTC	CASSLDWRAYEQYF
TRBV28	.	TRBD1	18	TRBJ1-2	TGTGCCAGCAGGACCTCCCCCACGTGGGGACAGGGCGGAAATGGCTACACCTTC	CASRTSPTWGQGGNGYTF
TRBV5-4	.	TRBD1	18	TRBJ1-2	TGTGCCAGCAGCTTCTATATTGGGACAGTAGCCTCTAACTATGGCTACACCTTC	CASSFYIGTVASNYGYTF
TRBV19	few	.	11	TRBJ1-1	TGTGCCAGTAGTATTTCCGCGGGAGCTTTCTTT	CASSISAGAFF
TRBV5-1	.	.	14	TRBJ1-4	TGCGCCAGCAGCCCGGGACCGACTAATGAAAAACTGTTTTTT	CASSPGPTNEKLFF
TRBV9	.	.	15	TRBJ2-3	TGTGCCAGCAGCGCGGGACCGCCCTGGGTGGATACGCAGTATTTT	CASSAGPPWVDTQYF
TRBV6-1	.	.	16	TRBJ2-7	TGTGCCAGCAGTGACCCCGCGGCAGGCAAACCCTACGAGCAGTACTTC	CASSDPAAGKPYEQYF